Listed below are T cell receptor beta chains from one sample, sequenced in a study of shared clonotypes between healthy human individuals. Generated by immunoSEQ multiplex PCR, the TCRdb table keeps only in-frame clones and is missing some. The table lists 1,400,000 or so clones, approximately 98.5% of them singletons. The sample taken for sequencing was naive CD4+ T cells sorted from blood. The source is a man aged 30-40 years in good health. CDR3s include the opening cysteine and the closing phenylalanine or tryptophan. A D gene is named only where the DNA matches it firmly. Size is stated for part of the rows, as once, few or many counts, or as a class when the clone is expanded.

j_call: TRBJ2-3
clone_size: once
d_call: .
v_call: TRBV9
cdr3_nt: TGTGCCAGCAGCGCTTATGAGGGAGATACGCAGTATTTT
cdr3_aa: CASSAYEGDTQYF

j_call: TRBJ2-7
clone_size: .
d_call: TRBD1
v_call: TRBV9
cdr3_nt: TGTGCCAGCAGCGTAACAGGGGTGGGGGAGCAGTACTTC
cdr3_aa: CASSVTGVGEQYF

j_call: TRBJ2-1
clone_size: .
d_call: TRBD1
v_call: TRBV6-5
cdr3_nt: TGTGCCAGCAGTTACTTACAGGGGGCATACAATGAGCAGTTCTTC
cdr3_aa: CASSYLQGAYNEQFF

j_call: TRBJ2-7
clone_size: .
d_call: TRBD2
v_call: TRBV10-1
cdr3_nt: TGCGCCAGCAGTGAGTCGAGGCTAGCGGGAATCAGCGAGCAGTACTTC
cdr3_aa: CASSESRLAGISEQYF

j_call: TRBJ2-3
clone_size: .
d_call: TRBD2
v_call: TRBV5-1
cdr3_nt: TGCGCCAGCAGCCGCGAACTAGCGGGAGGTGCAGATACGCAGTATTTT
cdr3_aa: CASSRELAGGADTQYF

j_call: TRBJ2-5
clone_size: .
d_call: TRBD1
v_call: TRBV7-7
cdr3_nt: TGTGCTAGCAGCTTAGTAGGGGGCGCCGGGGAGACCCAGTACTTC
cdr3_aa: CASSLVGGAGETQYF

j_call: TRBJ2-2
clone_size: .
d_call: TRBD1
v_call: TRBV18
cdr3_nt: TGTGCCAGCTCTCCGTGGGACAGGGGCACCGGGGAGCTGTTTTTT
cdr3_aa: CASSPWDRGTGELFF

j_call: TRBJ1-5
clone_size: .
d_call: .
v_call: TRBV28
cdr3_nt: TGTGCCAGCAGTACCATCTCCGGGGGTTCAAGCAATCAGCCCCAGCATTTT
cdr3_aa: CASSTISGGSSNQPQHF

j_call: TRBJ2-7
clone_size: .
d_call: .
v_call: TRBV6-5
cdr3_nt: TGTGCCAGCAGTCTAGAGGCAGGGATCTCCTACGAGCAGTACTTC
cdr3_aa: CASSLEAGISYEQYF

j_call: TRBJ2-1
clone_size: .
d_call: TRBD2
v_call: TRBV5-4
cdr3_nt: TGTGCCAGCAGCTTGGCCCGCGGGACTAGTATTGAGCAGTTCTTC
cdr3_aa: CASSLARGTSIEQFF

j_call: TRBJ2-5
clone_size: .
d_call: .
v_call: TRBV11-2
cdr3_nt: TGTGCCAGCAGCCATCTCGTGGAGACCCAGTACTTC
cdr3_aa: CASSHLVETQYF

j_call: TRBJ1-1
clone_size: .
d_call: TRBD1
v_call: TRBV11-2
cdr3_nt: TGTGCCAGCAATAGAGGACCGCCAGGGGGCCTTCGCGTTACTGAAGCTTTCTTT
cdr3_aa: CASNRGPPGGLRVTEAFF

j_call: TRBJ1-3
clone_size: .
d_call: .
v_call: TRBV19
cdr3_nt: TGTGCCAGTAGTATCCTCTCTGGAAACACCATATATTTT
cdr3_aa: CASSILSGNTIYF

j_call: TRBJ2-7
clone_size: .
d_call: .
v_call: TRBV18
cdr3_nt: TGTGCCAGCTCCGAAACCTACGAGCAGTACTTC
cdr3_aa: CASSETYEQYF

j_call: TRBJ1-1
clone_size: .
d_call: .
v_call: TRBV7-2
cdr3_nt: TGTGCCAGCAGCTTAGTGAGAGGAAACCCTGAAGCTTTCTTT
cdr3_aa: CASSLVRGNPEAFF

j_call: TRBJ2-5
clone_size: .
d_call: .
v_call: TRBV29-1
cdr3_nt: TGCAGCGTTGAGGTGGGGCAAGAGACCCAGTACTTC
cdr3_aa: CSVEVGQETQYF

j_call: TRBJ2-2
clone_size: .
d_call: .
v_call: TRBV14
cdr3_nt: TGTGCCAGCAGCCAGAGGAGCCGTCCCGGGGAGCTGTTTTTT
cdr3_aa: CASSQRSRPGELFF

j_call: TRBJ2-7
clone_size: .
d_call: TRBD1
v_call: TRBV28
cdr3_nt: TGTGCCAGCAGCCCCGGGACAGGGTGGTCCTACGAGCAGTACTTC
cdr3_aa: CASSPGTGWSYEQYF

j_call: TRBJ2-7
clone_size: .
d_call: TRBD1
v_call: TRBV7-8
cdr3_nt: TGTGCCAGCAGCCTAGCGAGACAGGGGGCCTACGAGCAGTACTTC
cdr3_aa: CASSLARQGAYEQYF

j_call: TRBJ2-3
clone_size: .
d_call: .
v_call: TRBV28
cdr3_nt: TGTGCCAGCAGAGATGCTGGTGCAGATACGCAGTATTTT
cdr3_aa: CASRDAGADTQYF

j_call: TRBJ2-7
clone_size: .
d_call: .
v_call: TRBV6-5
cdr3_nt: TGTGCCAGCAGTTACCTTGGCAGCAGCTCCTACGAGCAGTACTTC
cdr3_aa: CASSYLGSSSYEQYF

j_call: TRBJ2-1
clone_size: .
d_call: .
v_call: TRBV7-8
cdr3_nt: TGTGCCAGCAGCTTAGAAGGCGTTCAGGCGGATGAGCAGTTCTTC
cdr3_aa: CASSLEGVQADEQFF

j_call: TRBJ1-5
clone_size: .
d_call: TRBD1
v_call: TRBV6-5
cdr3_nt: TGTGCCAGCAGTCCGGACAGGGCGAACAATCAGCCCCAGCATTTT
cdr3_aa: CASSPDRANNQPQHF

j_call: TRBJ2-2
clone_size: once
d_call: .
v_call: TRBV10-3
cdr3_nt: TGTGCCATCAGTGACGGCGGTGGGAACACCGGGGAGCTGTTTTTT
cdr3_aa: CAISDGGGNTGELFF

j_call: TRBJ2-5
clone_size: once
d_call: .
v_call: TRBV5-1
cdr3_nt: TGCGCCAGCAGCCGGTACCAAGAGACCCAGTACTTC
cdr3_aa: CASSRYQETQYF

j_call: TRBJ2-5
clone_size: once
d_call: .
v_call: TRBV2
cdr3_nt: TGTGCCAGCAGTGAAATCCGGGAAGAGACCCAGTACTTC
cdr3_aa: CASSEIREETQYF

j_call: TRBJ2-7
clone_size: .
d_call: TRBD2
v_call: TRBV9
cdr3_nt: TGTGCCAGCAGCGTAGGACTAGCGGGAGGCTACGAGCAGTACTTC
cdr3_aa: CASSVGLAGGYEQYF

j_call: TRBJ1-4
clone_size: .
d_call: .
v_call: TRBV6-6
cdr3_nt: TGTGCCAGCACCCTCCGCAGGGAAAAACTGTTTTTT
cdr3_aa: CASTLRREKLFF

j_call: TRBJ1-2
clone_size: .
d_call: .
v_call: TRBV19
cdr3_nt: TGTGCCAGTACTAGGCTCTTCGAGGGGCCTAACTATGGCTACACCTTC
cdr3_aa: CASTRLFEGPNYGYTF

j_call: TRBJ2-7
clone_size: .
d_call: .
v_call: TRBV18
cdr3_nt: TGTGCCAGCTCACCCAACTCCTACGAGCAGTACTTC
cdr3_aa: CASSPNSYEQYF

j_call: TRBJ2-1
clone_size: .
d_call: TRBD2
v_call: TRBV7-9
cdr3_nt: TGTGCCAGGTACGAATACGTGGTAGCGGGGTCTTTGGAGTTCTTC
cdr3_aa: CARYEYVVAGSLEFF

j_call: TRBJ1-5
clone_size: .
d_call: .
v_call: TRBV5-1
cdr3_nt: TGCGCCAGCAGCCACCGGGGTGGGGATCAGCCCCAGCATTTT
cdr3_aa: CASSHRGGDQPQHF

j_call: TRBJ2-5
clone_size: .
d_call: TRBD2
v_call: TRBV30
cdr3_nt: TGTGCCTGGAGCGGACTAGCGGGAGCAGGGACCCAGTACTTC
cdr3_aa: CAWSGLAGAGTQYF

j_call: TRBJ2-1
clone_size: .
d_call: TRBD2
v_call: TRBV10-3
cdr3_nt: TGTGCCATCAGGAAGGGGACTAGCGGAACCCAAGAAGACGTTCGGGGTTACAATGAGCAGTTCTTC
cdr3_aa: CAIRKGTSGTQEDVRGYNEQFF

j_call: TRBJ2-5
clone_size: .
d_call: TRBD1
v_call: TRBV9
cdr3_nt: TGTGCCAGCAGCGTAGGTAGGGGGCGGGAGACCCAGTACTTC
cdr3_aa: CASSVGRGRETQYF

j_call: TRBJ1-2
clone_size: .
d_call: TRBD1
v_call: TRBV28
cdr3_nt: TGTGCCAGCAGGACGGGACAGATATATGGCTACACCTTC
cdr3_aa: CASRTGQIYGYTF

j_call: TRBJ1-1
clone_size: .
d_call: .
v_call: TRBV18
cdr3_nt: TGTGCCAGCTCACCCCGGGGGAGGGGACCCATGAACACTGAAGCTTTCTTT
cdr3_aa: CASSPRGRGPMNTEAFF

j_call: TRBJ1-2
clone_size: .
d_call: .
v_call: TRBV5-8
cdr3_nt: TGTGCCAGCAGCTTGGAATGGTTAGGCTACACCTTC
cdr3_aa: CASSLEWLGYTF

j_call: TRBJ2-7
clone_size: .
d_call: .
v_call: TRBV18
cdr3_nt: TGTGCCAGCTCACCCCCAGGGGCGAGCTCCTACGAGCAGTACTTC
cdr3_aa: CASSPPGASSYEQYF

j_call: TRBJ1-2
clone_size: .
d_call: TRBD1
v_call: TRBV6-5
cdr3_nt: TGTGCCAGCAGTTACAGGGACAGGGGTCCCATCTATGGCTACACCTTC
cdr3_aa: CASSYRDRGPIYGYTF

j_call: TRBJ2-5
clone_size: .
d_call: .
v_call: TRBV28
cdr3_nt: TGTGCCAGCAGCTACTCCGACCGCTCTGAGACCCAGTACTTC
cdr3_aa: CASSYSDRSETQYF

j_call: TRBJ2-6
clone_size: .
d_call: TRBD2
v_call: TRBV5-5
cdr3_nt: TGTGCCAGCAGCTTGAGCGGGAGCCCATCTGGGGCCAACGTCCTGACTTTC
cdr3_aa: CASSLSGSPSGANVLTF

j_call: TRBJ1-5
clone_size: .
d_call: TRBD1
v_call: TRBV9
cdr3_nt: TGTGCCAGCAGCACAGGGGCTTATAGCAATCAGCCCCAGCATTTT
cdr3_aa: CASSTGAYSNQPQHF

j_call: TRBJ2-7
clone_size: .
d_call: .
v_call: TRBV11-2
cdr3_nt: TGTGCCAGCAGCTTTAATTTTGTCGGGTTCTACGAGCAGTACTTC
cdr3_aa: CASSFNFVGFYEQYF

j_call: TRBJ2-1
clone_size: .
d_call: TRBD2
v_call: TRBV7-2
cdr3_nt: TGTGCCAGCAGCTATAGCGGGAGTACCTCCGATGAGCAGTTCTTC
cdr3_aa: CASSYSGSTSDEQFF

j_call: TRBJ1-5
clone_size: .
d_call: .
v_call: TRBV28
cdr3_nt: TGTGCCAGCAGCCAACGCCTAAGTTACAATAGCAATCAGCCCCAGCATTTT
cdr3_aa: CASSQRLSYNSNQPQHF

j_call: TRBJ1-2
clone_size: .
d_call: .
v_call: TRBV16
cdr3_nt: TGTGCCAGCAGCCCCCGGGTAGGGGGAAGTTCCGGCTACACCTTC
cdr3_aa: CASSPRVGGSSGYTF

j_call: TRBJ2-7
clone_size: once
d_call: TRBD2
v_call: TRBV30
cdr3_nt: TGTGCCTGGAGTGTACGGGGACTAACCACCTACGAGCAGTACTTC
cdr3_aa: CAWSVRGLTTYEQYF

j_call: TRBJ2-6
clone_size: .
d_call: .
v_call: TRBV4-1
cdr3_nt: TGCGCCAGCAGCCAGATAAGAGACGACAGCAGGGGGGCCAACGTCCTGACTTTC
cdr3_aa: CASSQIRDDSRGANVLTF

j_call: TRBJ1-1
clone_size: once
d_call: .
v_call: TRBV6-5
cdr3_nt: TGTGCCAGCAGTTTCGGGGGCCTGGAAGCTTTCTTT
cdr3_aa: CASSFGGLEAFF

j_call: TRBJ1-5
clone_size: .
d_call: .
v_call: TRBV5-6
cdr3_nt: TGTGCCAGCAGCTCCCAGGGGAGTCAGCCCCAGCATTTT
cdr3_aa: CASSSQGSQPQHF

j_call: TRBJ2-1
clone_size: .
d_call: TRBD2
v_call: TRBV14
cdr3_nt: TGTGCCAGCAGCCCCCAGGAGCGGGAGGCCCACAATGAGCAGTTCTTC
cdr3_aa: CASSPQEREAHNEQFF

j_call: TRBJ2-5
clone_size: .
d_call: .
v_call: TRBV19
cdr3_nt: TGTGCCAGTAGTATATACAGGAGACAAGAGACCCAGTACTTC
cdr3_aa: CASSIYRRQETQYF

j_call: TRBJ1-1
clone_size: .
d_call: .
v_call: TRBV18
cdr3_nt: TGTGCCAGCTCACCACGGGAAATGCGAACTGAAGCTTTCTTT
cdr3_aa: CASSPREMRTEAFF

j_call: TRBJ2-1
clone_size: .
d_call: .
v_call: TRBV5-6
cdr3_nt: TGTGCCAGCAGCTTGGGATTGAGCCCCTCCTACAATGAGCAGTTCTTC
cdr3_aa: CASSLGLSPSYNEQFF

j_call: TRBJ1-2
clone_size: .
d_call: .
v_call: TRBV9
cdr3_nt: TGTGCCAGCAGCCCCCGGCAGGGGAGTATTTATGGCTACACCTTC
cdr3_aa: CASSPRQGSIYGYTF

j_call: TRBJ2-7
clone_size: .
d_call: TRBD1
v_call: TRBV2
cdr3_nt: TGTGCCAGCAGAAAACGACAGGGGGGAACCTACGAGCAGTACTTC
cdr3_aa: CASRKRQGGTYEQYF